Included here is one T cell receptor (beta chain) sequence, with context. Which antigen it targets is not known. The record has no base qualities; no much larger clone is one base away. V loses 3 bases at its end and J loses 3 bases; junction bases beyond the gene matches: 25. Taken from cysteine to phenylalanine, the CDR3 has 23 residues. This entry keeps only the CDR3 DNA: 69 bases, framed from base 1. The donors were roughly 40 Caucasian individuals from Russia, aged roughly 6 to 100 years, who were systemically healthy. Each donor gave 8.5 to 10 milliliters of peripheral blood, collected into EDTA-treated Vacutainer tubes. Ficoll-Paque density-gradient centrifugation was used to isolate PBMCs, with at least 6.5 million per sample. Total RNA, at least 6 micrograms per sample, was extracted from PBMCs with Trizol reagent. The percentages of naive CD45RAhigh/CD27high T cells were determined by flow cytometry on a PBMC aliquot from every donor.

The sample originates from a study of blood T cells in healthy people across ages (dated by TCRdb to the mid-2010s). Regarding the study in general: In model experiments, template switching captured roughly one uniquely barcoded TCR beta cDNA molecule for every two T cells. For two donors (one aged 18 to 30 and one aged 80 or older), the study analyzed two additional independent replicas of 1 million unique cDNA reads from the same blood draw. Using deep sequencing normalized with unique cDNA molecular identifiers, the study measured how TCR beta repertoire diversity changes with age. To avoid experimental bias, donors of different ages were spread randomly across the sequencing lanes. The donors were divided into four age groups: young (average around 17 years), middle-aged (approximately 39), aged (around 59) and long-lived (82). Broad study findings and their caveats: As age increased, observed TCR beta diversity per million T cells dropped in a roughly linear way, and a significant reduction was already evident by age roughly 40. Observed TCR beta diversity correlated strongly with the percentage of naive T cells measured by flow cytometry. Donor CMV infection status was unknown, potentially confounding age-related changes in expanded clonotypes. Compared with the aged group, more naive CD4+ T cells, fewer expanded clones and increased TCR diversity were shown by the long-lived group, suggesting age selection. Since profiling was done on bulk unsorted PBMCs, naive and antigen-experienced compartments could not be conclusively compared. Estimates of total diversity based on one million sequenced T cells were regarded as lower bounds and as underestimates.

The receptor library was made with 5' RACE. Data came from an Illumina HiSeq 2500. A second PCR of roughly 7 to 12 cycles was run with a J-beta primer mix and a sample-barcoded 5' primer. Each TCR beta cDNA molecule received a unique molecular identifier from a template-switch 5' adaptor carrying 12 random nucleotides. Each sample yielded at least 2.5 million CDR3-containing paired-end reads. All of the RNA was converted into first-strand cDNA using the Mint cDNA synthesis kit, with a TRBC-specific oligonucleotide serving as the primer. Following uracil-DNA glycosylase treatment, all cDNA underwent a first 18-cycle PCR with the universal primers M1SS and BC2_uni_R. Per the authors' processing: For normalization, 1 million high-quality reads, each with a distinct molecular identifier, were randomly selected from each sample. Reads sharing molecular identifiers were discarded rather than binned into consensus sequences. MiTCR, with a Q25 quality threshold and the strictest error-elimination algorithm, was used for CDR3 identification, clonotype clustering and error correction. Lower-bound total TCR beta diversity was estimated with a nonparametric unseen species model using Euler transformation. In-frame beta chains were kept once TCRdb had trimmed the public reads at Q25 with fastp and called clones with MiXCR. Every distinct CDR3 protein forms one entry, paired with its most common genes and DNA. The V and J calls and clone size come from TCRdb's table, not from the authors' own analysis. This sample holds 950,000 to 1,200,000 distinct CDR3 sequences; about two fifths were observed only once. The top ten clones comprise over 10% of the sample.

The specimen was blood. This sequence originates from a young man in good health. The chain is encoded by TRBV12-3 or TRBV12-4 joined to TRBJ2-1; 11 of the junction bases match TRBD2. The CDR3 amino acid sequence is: CASSFRAPLDLAGGRSRYNEQFF. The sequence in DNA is TGTGCCAGCAGTTTTAGGGCCCCACTTGATCTAGCGGGGGGACGGTCTCGCTACAATGAGCAGTTCTTC.